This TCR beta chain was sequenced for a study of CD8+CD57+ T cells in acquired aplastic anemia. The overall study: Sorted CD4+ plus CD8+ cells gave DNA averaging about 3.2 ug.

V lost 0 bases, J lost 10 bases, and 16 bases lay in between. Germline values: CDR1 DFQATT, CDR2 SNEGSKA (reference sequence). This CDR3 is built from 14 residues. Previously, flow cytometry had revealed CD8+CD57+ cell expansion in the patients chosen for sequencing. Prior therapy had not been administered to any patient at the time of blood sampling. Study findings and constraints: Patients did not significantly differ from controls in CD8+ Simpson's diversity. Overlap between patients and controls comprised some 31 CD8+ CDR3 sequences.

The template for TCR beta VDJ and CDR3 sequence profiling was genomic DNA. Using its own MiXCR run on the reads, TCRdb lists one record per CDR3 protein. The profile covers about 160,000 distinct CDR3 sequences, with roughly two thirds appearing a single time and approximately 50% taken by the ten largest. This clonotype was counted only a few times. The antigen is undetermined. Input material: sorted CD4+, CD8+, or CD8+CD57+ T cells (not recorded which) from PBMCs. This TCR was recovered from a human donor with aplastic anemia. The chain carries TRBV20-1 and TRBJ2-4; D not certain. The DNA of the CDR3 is TGCAGTGCTAGAGATCCTAGTATTGATTGGATTCAGTACTTC. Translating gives CSARDPSIDWIQYF.